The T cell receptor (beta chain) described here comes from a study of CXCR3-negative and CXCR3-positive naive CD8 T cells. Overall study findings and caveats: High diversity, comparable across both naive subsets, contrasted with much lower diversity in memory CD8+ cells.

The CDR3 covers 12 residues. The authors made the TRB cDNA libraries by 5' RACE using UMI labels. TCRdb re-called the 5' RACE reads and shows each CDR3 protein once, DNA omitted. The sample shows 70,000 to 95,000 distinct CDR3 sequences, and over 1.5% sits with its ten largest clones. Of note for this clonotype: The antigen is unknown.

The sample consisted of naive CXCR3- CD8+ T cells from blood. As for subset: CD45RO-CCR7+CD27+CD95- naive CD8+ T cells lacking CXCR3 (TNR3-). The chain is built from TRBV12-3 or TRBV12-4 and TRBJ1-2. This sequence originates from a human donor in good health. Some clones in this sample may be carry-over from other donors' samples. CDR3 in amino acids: CATYKNLKGYTF.